The rows below give T cell receptor beta chains drawn from one sample of a study of control samples from healthy donors and cancer patients. The table came from immunoSEQ multiplex PCR; TCRdb's copy has only in-frame clones and leaves some out. This table holds approximately 65,000 clones, around nine tenths found once. Sample: PBMCs. These receptors were collected from a man in his 60s with lung cancer. CDR3s include the opening cysteine and the closing phenylalanine or tryptophan. D genes are given only for firm matches. Clone size appears in some rows only: once, few, many, or a class for an expanded clone.

V	J	D	size	CDR3	DNA
TRBV6-6	TRBJ1-5	TRBD1	.	CASRGTGEFQPQHF	TGTGCCAGCAGGGGGACAGGGGAATTTCAGCCCCAGCATTTT
TRBV27	TRBJ1-2	TRBD1	.	CASRGDRDTRSNGYTF	TGTGCCAGCAGGGGGGACAGGGATACGAGAAGCAATGGCTACACCTTC
TRBV7-6	TRBJ2-7	.	.	CASSPGPFEQYF	TGTGCCAGCAGCCCGGGGCCTTTCGAGCAGTACTTC
TRBV27	TRBJ1-5	.	.	CASREGNQPQHF	TGTGCCAGCCGTGAAGGCAATCAGCCCCAGCATTTT
TRBV5-5	TRBJ1-2	TRBD1	.	CASSSTPTGLYGYTF	TGTGCCAGCAGCTCTACCCCGACAGGGCTCTATGGCTACACCTTC
TRBV6-5	TRBJ2-7	TRBD1	once	CASTRQGGPYEQYF	TGTGCCAGCACTAGACAGGGGGGACCCTACGAGCAGTACTTC
TRBV19	TRBJ1-6	.	.	CASKSSGGDANNSPLHF	TGTGCCAGTAAAAGTTCTGGAGGGGACGCAAATAATTCACCCCTCCACTTT
TRBV24-1	TRBJ2-3	TRBD2	.	CATSDQTSGRTDTQYF	TGTGCCACCAGTGATCAGACTAGCGGGAGAACAGATACGCAGTATTTT
TRBV30	TRBJ1-5	TRBD1	.	CAWSTGAGQPQHF	TGTGCCTGGTCGACAGGGGCGGGGCAGCCCCAGCATTTT
TRBV10-1	TRBJ1-6	TRBD1	.	CASSAGTGSNSPLHF	TGCGCCAGCAGCGCCGGGACAGGGTCGAATTCACCCCTCCACTTT
TRBV5-1	TRBJ2-4	.	.	CASAEAASKNIQYF	TGCGCCAGCGCCGAGGCAGCGTCCAAAAACATTCAGTACTTC
TRBV18	TRBJ1-1	.	.	CASSPSGLAGPNTEAFF	TGTGCCAGCTCGCCAAGTGGTCTGGCCGGACCTAACACTGAAGCTTTCTTT
TRBV30	TRBJ2-4	TRBD1	.	CAWSGQGATKNIQYF	TGTGCCTGGAGTGGGCAGGGGGCGACCAAAAACATTCAGTACTTC
TRBV27	TRBJ1-1	.	.	CASRGPLWDTEAFF	TGTGCCAGCAGGGGTCCTCTATGGGACACTGAAGCTTTCTTT
TRBV11-3	TRBJ1-1	.	.	CASSLSGVNTEAFF	TGTGCCAGCAGCTTATCTGGGGTGAACACTGAAGCTTTCTTT
TRBV5-4	TRBJ2-5	.	once	CASSPSGAQLGKTQYF	TGTGCCAGCAGCCCGTCGGGGGCGCAGCTGGGGAAGACCCAGTACTTC
TRBV11-3	TRBJ2-2	.	.	CASSSGEHTGELFF	TGTGCCAGCAGCTCGGGGGAACACACCGGGGAGCTGTTTTTT
TRBV6-1	TRBJ1-2	.	.	CASSEASGGYGYTF	TGTGCCAGCAGTGAAGCTTCCGGGGGCTATGGCTACACCTTC
TRBV5-1	TRBJ2-3	TRBD2	.	CASSLLAGGRVDTQYF	TGCGCCAGCTCCTTACTAGCGGGGGGCCGTGTAGATACGCAGTATTTT
TRBV5-6	TRBJ1-4	TRBD1	.	CASRKGTVGEKLFF	TGTGCCAGCAGAAAAGGGACAGTAGGAGAAAAACTGTTTTTT
TRBV27	TRBJ2-1	.	few	CASSLSRNNEQFF	TGTGCCAGCAGTTTATCGCGGAACAATGAGCAGTTCTTC
TRBV7-9	TRBJ1-2	.	.	CASSFFGTNYGYTF	TGTGCCAGCAGCTTCTTTGGAACTAACTATGGCTACACCTTC
TRBV6-5	TRBJ2-5	.	.	CASRRTFSGETQYF	TGTGCCAGCCGCCGGACTTTCTCAGGGGAGACCCAGTACTTC
TRBV10-1	TRBJ2-2	.	.	CASSRFSGTMNTGELFF	TGCGCCAGCAGTCGGTTCAGCGGGACAATGAACACCGGGGAGCTGTTTTTT
TRBV7-3	TRBJ2-2	.	.	CASSLYLDTGELFF	TGTGCCAGCAGCTTATATTTAGACACCGGGGAGCTGTTTTTT
TRBV5-1	TRBJ1-6	.	.	CASSSGYEGRNSPLHF	TGCGCCAGCAGCTCGGGGTACGAGGGTAGAAATTCACCCCTCCACTTT
TRBV11-1	TRBJ2-1	TRBD2	.	CASSWNSGGAMNEQFF	TGTGCCAGCAGCTGGAATAGCGGGGGGGCTATGAATGAGCAGTTCTTC
TRBV5-5	TRBJ1-1	.	.	CASSLNAEAFF	TGTGCCAGCAGCTTGAACGCTGAAGCTTTCTTT
TRBV5-6	TRBJ2-3	.	few	CASEQGPGSVGQYF	TGTGCCAGTGAGCAGGGTCCAGGATCTGTAGGGCAGTATTTT
TRBV10-3	TRBJ2-5	TRBD1	.	CAIRDEATGEETQYF	TGTGCCATCAGAGACGAAGCGACAGGGGAAGAGACCCAGTACTTC
TRBV7-9	TRBJ1-6	.	few	CASSRPAWGSPLHF	TGTGCCAGCAGCCGGCCCGCCTGGGGTTCACCCCTCCACTTT
TRBV5-4	TRBJ2-5	.	.	CASSRDPQETQYF	TGTGCCAGCAGCCGGGACCCCCAAGAGACCCAGTACTTC
TRBV23-1	TRBJ2-5	.	.	CASSQSARESFRAQYF	TGCGCCAGCAGTCAATCGGCCAGGGAGTCCTTCCGGGCCCAGTACTTC
TRBV10-2	TRBJ2-2	.	.	CASLLRNAGELFF	TGCGCCAGCCTGCTTAGAAACGCCGGGGAGCTGTTTTTT
TRBV7-9	TRBJ2-7	.	.	CASTLIGGSYEQYF	TGTGCCAGCACCTTAATCGGGGGTTCCTACGAGCAGTACTTC
TRBV6-4	TRBJ1-3	.	once	CASSLMKFGRRSGNTIYF	TGTGCCAGCAGCTTGATGAAGTTTGGCAGGCGCTCTGGAAACACCATATATTTT
TRBV6-2/TRBV6-3	TRBJ2-4	.	.	CASSYGGGPRGIQYF	TGTGCCAGCAGTTACGGCGGCGGCCCAAGGGGCATTCAGTACTTC